This T cell receptor (beta chain) appears in the sequencing data of a study of shared clonotypes between healthy human individuals. All donors were Caucasian adults living in Nashville, Tennessee. Memory CD4+ cells were the fraction left after CD45RA+ naive selection. TCRdb's table, derived via immunoSEQ multiplex PCR, lists solely in-frame clones and lacks some. The sample comprises some 2.1 million clones, 95% of which are singletons, and 0.13% rests with the top ten. The V end was cut by 8 bases, the J end by 0 bases, with 14 bases between. Germline CDR1 is MNHEY and CDR2 is SMNVEV (reference sequence). This CDR3 has 15 amino acids.

Sequencing input: naive CD4+ T cells sorted from blood. Subset reported: CD45RA+ positively selected. The clonotype originates from a young man in good health. V usage is TRBV27 and J usage is TRBJ1-5; D is undetermined. CDR3 sequence reads: CASGGRWDSNQPQHF. CDR3 DNA sequence: TGTGCCAGCGGAGGTCGGTGGGATAGCAATCAGCCCCAGCATTTT.